The present T cell receptor beta chain was sequenced within a study of T cells in Graves' hyperthyroidism and ophthalmopathy. Note on this clonotype: Its specificity is unknown. This may be a read error, as it is one base from a much larger clone.

V dropped 6 bases and J dropped 6 bases, with 6 bases sitting between them. Germline lookup yields CDR1 SNHLY and CDR2 FYNNEI. This CDR3 comprises 10 residues. Study-level points and caveats: Also found in blood were most expanded thyroid clonotypes above 0.001.

The source material, RNA transcripts, was used to amplify TCR beta CDR3 regions. HTBI primers were the set used in a first-round RT-PCR of the TCR CDR3. MiXCR, run by TCRdb on the multiplex PCR reads, gives a single entry per CDR3 protein. The data show about 640,000 distinct CDR3 sequences, about 20% seen once. The specimen sequenced was blood. The receptor was isolated from a man aged 25-45 years with Graves' ophthalmopathy. The rearrangement joins TRBV2 to TRBJ2-7, with D unresolved. CDR3 protein: CASRWGEQYF. The CDR3 region has the DNA TGTGCCAGCAGGTGGGGCGAGCAGTACTTC.